This T cell receptor beta chain was sequenced during a study of identical twins (dated by TCRdb to between 2015 and 2016). Concerning the study at large: To test whether fetal clonotypes persist, this study deep-sequenced TCR alpha and beta repertoires from monozygotic twins, from unrelated adults of various ages, and from cord blood. To rule out contamination, replicate twin experiments were performed at different times with different library preparation protocols.

Results and caveats for the whole study, not just this receptor: A weaker excess of twin sharing was found in beta out-of-frame sequences because the signal-to-noise ratio was lowered by fewer shared sequences. Invariant T cells such as MAIT and iNKT could partly confound zero-insertion analyses, though diverse VJ usage argued against this for most clonotypes. Abundant cord blood beta clonotypes had fewer insertions, young adult naive repertoires showed a similar but weaker trend, and memory repertoires showed no such trend. Because the same donors could not be followed over many years, the conclusions depended on cross-sectional statistical analysis. Compared with coincidental sharing between unrelated individuals, an excess of low generation-probability sequences was observed among out-of-frame TCR alpha sequences shared between twins. In monozygotic twins, out-of-frame TCR alpha sharing was systematically underestimated by recombination models, although the models agreed with sharing between unrelated individuals.

From the germline V gene, CDR1 is SGHTA and CDR2 is FQGNSA. Including the terminal cysteine and phenylalanine, the CDR3 comprises 14 residues. Just the 42-base CDR3 DNA is kept, in frame starting at base 1. V and J are truncated by 3 bases and 4 bases respectively, leaving an intervening sequence of 10 bases. Receptor libraries were prepared by 5' RACE. Sequencer: Illumina HiSeq 2000. A universal primer binding site was introduced by template switching, and a unique molecular identifier was present in the final cDNA, enabling accurate counting of TCR cDNA molecules. Specific primers in the conserved constant-segment region were used to synthesize first-strand cDNA for the TCR alpha and beta chains. Each cDNA library was double barcoded, with a SMART-Mk sample barcode plus Illumina barcodes, to control for contamination. TruSeq adapter sequences and Illumina sample barcodes were added in two successive PCR steps. Sequencing of the TCR alpha and beta cDNA libraries was done on the Illumina HiSeq platform using custom primers. On the authors' methods: Raw reads were processed with MiGEC to extract unique molecular identifiers, and MiXCR was used to determine CDR3 positions. For each individual, recombination models were inferred using an EM algorithm with the repgenHMM and IGoR tools. Shared clonotype analysis was performed with the tcR package in R, normalizing sharing by the product of cloneset sizes. To study raw recombination free of thymic and clonal selection effects, out-of-frame nonproductive sequences were analyzed. TCRdb applied fastp at Q25 and MiXCR to the public reads, then kept only in-frame beta chains. Identical CDR3 proteins give one entry, which carries the most common genes and DNA. TCRdb assigned the V and J calls; the authors' analysis was not used. This sample comprises 1.5 million to 2 million distinct CDR3 sequences, around 29% of them detected only once. About 0.27% of the sample comes from the top ten.

Notes on this clonotype: Its antigen remains undetermined. It has no much larger one-base neighbor in the sample; base qualities were not kept.

All donors were healthy Caucasians. This clonotype originated in a newborn girl in good health. The chain joins TRBV7-2 to TRBJ2-1, with no confident D gene call. Specimen: cord blood. The CDR3: CASSFWGSYNEQFF. In nucleotides, the sequence is TGTGCCAGCAGCTTCTGGGGTAGTTACAATGAGCAGTTCTTC. This CDR3, with the reference TRBV7-2 and TRBJ2-1 proteins standing in past its ends, gives the full variable domain GAGVSQSPSNKVTEKGKDVELRCDPISGHTALYWYRQSLGQGLEFLIYFQGNSAPDKSGLPSDRFSAERTGGSVSTLTIQRTQQEDSAVYLCASSFWGSYNEQFFGPGTRLTVL.